This T cell receptor beta chain was sequenced for a study of regulatory T cells in long-lasting Graves disease. The time point was: persistent/refractory GD, antithyroid drugs over 5 years with positive TRAb. Preparation of the TCR library used RNA extracted from PBMCs. In building TCR beta libraries, iRepertoire HTBI primers were used together with Arm-PCR of CDR3 regions. TCRdb re-derived calls from the multiplex PCR reads in MiXCR, one entry per CDR3 protein. Seen here are a few hundred thousand distinct CDR3 sequences, 20% to 25% observed once, and the top ten hold approximately 28%. Germline assignment: CDR1 KGHDR and CDR2 SFDVKD. V gave up 10 bases and J gave up 4 bases, with 13 bases separating them. This CDR3 is 13 amino acids long. This clonotype occurred a few times.

This chain connects TRBV24-1 to TRBJ1-5; D not resolved. This TCR came from a woman aged 40 to 55 with Graves disease. This sample comprised peripheral blood mononuclear cells (PBMCs), obtained when the disease was refractory, from a patient treated with antithyroid drugs. CDR3 sequence (DNA): TGTGCCACTTCTGCCGGAAAAAATCAGCCCCAGCATTTT. Protein sequence: CATSAGKNQPQHF.